Below, 18 T cell receptor beta chains from the same sample are listed, as sequenced in a study of breast tumors, draining lymph nodes, adjacent tissues. The lymph nodes were axillary draining lymph nodes from breast cancer patients. TCRdb fed the multiplex PCR reads into MiXCR, producing one record per CDR3 protein. The sample lists about 130,000 distinct CDR3 sequences; about 20% were seen once. The sample comprised axillary lymph node tissue. Source of these receptors: a female donor with breast cancer. Some clones in this sample may be carry-over from other donors' samples.

This clonotype was counted between two and nine times. The genes are TRBV28 and TRBJ1-2; 9 nucleotides align to TRBD1. After removal of 3 bases from V and 3 bases from J, the junction contained 5 bases not matched to a gene. This CDR3 is 15 amino acids long. Germline V CDR1 and CDR2: MDHEN, SYDVKM. The CDR3 bases are TGTGCCAGCAGTTTCTTAACAGGGGGCCACTATGGCTACACCTTC. This translates into CASSFLTGGHYGYTF.

Many counts were recorded for this clonotype. The V gene is TRBV19, the J gene TRBJ2-1, with 10 bases identical to TRBD2. Germline loops: CDR1 LNHDA, CDR2 SQIVND (reference sequence). The CDR3 is made up of 15 amino acids. With V trimmed by 6 bases and J by 3 bases, 5 bases remained unmatched. For the CDR3, the DNA is TGTGCCAGTAGCGGTCGGACTAGCGGCTACAATGAGCAGTTCTTC. Its protein is CASSGRTSGYNEQFF.

This clonotype was detected ten times or more. The rearrangement links TRBV6-4 to TRBJ2-1; the D is unclear. The CDR3 runs to 11 residues. CDR1 is MRHNA and CDR2 is SNTAGT in the germline V gene. The chain's CDR3 is CVPLTYNEQFF. The DNA for the CDR3 is TGTGTCCCCCTTACTTACAATGAGCAGTTCTTC.

Ten or more counts support this clonotype. This sequence joins TRBV11-3 and TRBJ2-7; D is unresolved. Germline V gene data show CDR1 as SGHNT and CDR2 as YENEEA. This CDR3 region has 14 residues. V lost 5 bases and J lost 5, with 16 bases in between. CDR3 sequence reads: CASSHRASPNEQYF. DNA for the CDR3: TGTGCCAGCAGCCATCGGGCCAGCCCAAACGAGCAGTACTTC.

Concerning this clonotype itself: A much larger clone is a single base away; this may be a read error. Without the conserved terminal phenylalanine or tryptophan, this CDR3 likely stems from a read error. The chain has TRBV7-9 and TRBJ2-7; D is tentatively TRBD1 or TRBD2 (7 bases each). The CDR3 covers 14 residues. V dropped 11 bases and J dropped 0 bases, with 17 bases sitting between them. Germline V CDR1 and CDR2: SEHNR, FQNEAQ (reference sequence). The CDR3 sequence: CAAGGPGGSYEQYL. In DNA, the CDR3 is TGTGCCGCAGGGGGGCCGGGAGGCTCCTACGAGCAGTACCTC.

On this clonotype itself: A much bigger clone sits one base away, suggesting this may be a read error. Without the conserved terminal phenylalanine or tryptophan, this CDR3 likely stems from a read error. In DNA, the CDR3 is TGTGCCAGCAGCACCGGCACCGGGAATGAAAAACTGTTTTCT. It yields the protein CASSTGTGNEKLFS. The gene calls are TRBV5-4 and TRBJ1-4; D unresolved. Germline V gene data show CDR1 as SGHNT and CDR2 as YYREEE (reference sequence). Trimming left V 4 bases short and J 5 bases short, with 12 bases between. The CDR3 extends over 14 amino acids.

Turning to this clonotype: A read error is possible here, since a much larger clone lies one base away. This rearrangement joins TRBV24-1 to TRBJ2-6, with D perhaps TRBD2 (6 bases). Germline V gene sequence: CDR1 KGHDR, CDR2 SFDVKD. This CDR3 is built from 19 residues. The CDR3: CATSGGLGGVSSGANVPTF. CDR3 nucleotide sequence: TGTGCCACCAGTGGGGGCCTGGGAGGAGTGAGCTCTGGGGCCAACGTCCCGACTTTC.

This clonotype was observed at least ten times. The V and J genes are TRBV6-4 and TRBJ1-2; D ambiguous. This CDR3 comprises 16 residues. Per germline, CDR1 MRHNA and CDR2 SNTAGT. Trimming shortened V by 2 bases and J by 0 bases, and 13 bases separated the two germline ends. CDR3 in DNA: TGTGCCAGCAGTGACGACTCTGGGGTTTCTAACTATGGCTACACCTTC. This translates into CASSDDSGVSNYGYTF.

This clonotype was seen a single time. A read error may be the cause here, since a much bigger clone is one base away. The chain is built from TRBV6-5 and TRBJ1-5; 8 positions agree with TRBD1. The trim removed 8 bases at V and 1 base at J, leaving 10 bases unmatched. Per germline, CDR1 MNHEY and CDR2 SVGAGI. The CDR3 loop spans 16 amino acids. The CDR3 coding sequence is TGTGCCAGCGGTACCGACAGGGGAGGGAGCAATCAGCCCCAGCATTTT. Translation: CASGTDRGGSNQPQHF.

This clonotype was seen ten or more times. V gene TRBV7-8 combines with J gene TRBJ2-7; tentatively, D is TRBD2 (6 bases). Between the trimmed V and J ends, which lost 5 bases and 7 bases, there was a span of 12 bases. CDR1 and CDR2 (germline): SGHVS, FQNEAQ. CDR3 length: 12 residues. The CDR3 protein is CASSRSGEEQYF. The CDR3 DNA reads TGTGCCAGCAGCCGCTCGGGGGAAGAGCAGTACTTC.

The J gene is TRBJ2-7, the V gene TRBV20-1; 11 bases line up with TRBD2. After removal of 0 bases from V and 0 bases from J, the junction contained 10 bases not matched to a gene. The CDR3 is made up of 18 amino acids. Germline assignment: CDR1 DFQATT and CDR2 SNEGSKA (reference sequence). Here the CDR3 reads CSARERLAGQGDSYEQYF. Written as DNA, the CDR3 is TGCAGTGCTAGAGAAAGACTAGCGGGACAAGGGGACTCCTACGAGCAGTACTTC.

In regard to this clonotype: A much bigger clone sits one base away, suggesting this may be a read error. The chain couples TRBV29-1 to TRBJ1-5, with D perhaps matching TRBD1 (5 bases). This CDR3 spans 13 amino acids. The germline V gene has CDR1 SQVTM and CDR2 ANQGSEA. CDR3 residues: CGVVTDSTDNQHF. The CDR3 nucleotides read TGCGGCGTTGTGACAGACTCGACCGACAACCAGCATTTT.

The sample holds many counts of this clonotype. CDR3 sequence (DNA): TGCAGTGCCAGCACAGGGACTGGAGGAGAGACCCAGTACTTC. This gives the protein CSASTGTGGETQYF. The rearrangement joins TRBV20-1 to TRBJ2-5, with D perhaps given as TRBD1 or TRBD2 (6 bases each). From germline, CDR1 is DFQATT and CDR2 SNEGSKA (reference sequence). CDR3 length equals 14 residues. Trimming removed 6 bases at V and 4 bases at J, with 18 bases between.

This clonotype was recorded many times. J is TRBJ2-2 and V is TRBV15; 9 bases fit TRBD1. Germline V gives CDR1 LNHNV, CDR2 YYDKDF (reference sequence). The CDR3 length is 17 residues. V shed 1 base and J 4 bases; nucleotides not matched to a gene: 7. The CDR3 DNA is TGTGCCACCAGCAGAGGAGGGACAGGGAGAGGCACCGGGGAGCTGTTTTTT. Residues: CATSRGGTGRGTGELFF.

This clonotype occurred many times. J is TRBJ2-7 and V is TRBV5-1; 11 bases align to TRBD2. The CDR3 spans 15 residues. CDR1 is SGHRS and CDR2 is YFSETQ in the germline V gene. J was trimmed by 2 bases and V by 4 bases; bases with no gene match: 5. The CDR3 nucleotides are TGCGCCAGCAGCACGGGGACTAGCGGAACCTACGAGCAGTACTTC. Protein product: CASSTGTSGTYEQYF.

On this clonotype: A much larger clonotype is one base distant, so this may be a read error. V gene TRBV25-1 combines with J gene TRBJ2-1; TRBD1 matches at 12 bases. The V gene end was trimmed by 8 bases and the J gene end by 9 bases; junction bases not matched to a gene: 17. This CDR3 region has 17 residues. Per the germline V gene, CDR1 is MGHDK and CDR2 is SYGVNS. Here the CDR3 reads CASVGSPGQGALTEQFF. CDR3 nucleotide sequence: TGTGCCAGCGTGGGTAGCCCGGGACAGGGGGCGCTTACTGAGCAGTTCTTC. The full variable domain, completed using reference TRBV25-1 and TRBJ2-1, is EADIYQTPRYLVIGTGKKITLECSQTMGHDKMYWYQQDPGMELHLIHYSYGVNSTEKGDLSSESTVSRIRTEHFPLTLESARPSHTSQYLCASVGSPGQGALTEQFFGPGTRLTVL.

This clonotype has a count of ten or more. The rearrangement joins TRBV28 to TRBJ2-3; possibly TRBD2 for D (6 bases). The CDR3 is 12 residues long. V was pared by 5 bases and J by 7 bases, with 10 bases between. Per germline, CDR1 MDHEN and CDR2 SYDVKM. CDR3 amino acids: CASSLTRNTQYF. CDR3 in DNA: TGTGCCAGCAGTCTGACTAGAAATACGCAGTATTTT.

This clonotype was counted only a few times. The chain employs TRBV19 and TRBJ2-3; unclear D gene. From germline, CDR1 is LNHDA and CDR2 SQIVND (reference sequence). There are 17 residues in the CDR3. V lost 5 bases and J lost 0, with 18 bases in between. The CDR3 reads CASSYAPWSASTDTQYF. The CDR3 DNA is TGTGCCAGTAGTTACGCCCCTTGGTCGGCTAGCACAGATACGCAGTATTTT.